This entry features one T cell receptor (beta chain) sequence. Its antigen is not known. Patients were ineligible given autoimmune disease history or systemic immunosuppression. Some clones are missing from TCRdb's copy, which holds only in-frame ones; the method was immunoSEQ multiplex PCR. The sample consists of tens of thousands of clones, more than 85% of them appearing once. The data stem from a study of OX40 agonist ivuxolimab in advanced cancers. Study-level information: Ivuxolimab, an agonistic anti-OX40 (CD134) antibody, was given to patients. Every patient in dose escalation had hepatocellular carcinoma, melanoma, renal cell or head and neck cancer.

Study findings and constraints: Also present in some nonresponders was a low level of normalized T-cell clonal expansion.

The V and J ends lost 5 bases and 8 bases respectively, with 21 bases between them. This CDR3 has 16 residues. Germline V gene data show CDR1 as SGHTA and CDR2 as FQGNSA. The source is an adult with an advanced solid tumor such as melanoma, head and neck, liver or kidney cancer. The chain couples TRBV7-2 to TRBJ1-4, with D possibly matching TRBD1 (5 bases). The sample was CD4+ or CD8+ T cells sorted from blood, taken in a trial of the OX40 agonist ivuxolimab. The CDR3 DNA reads as TGTGCCAGCAGCCCCAGAGGCTCGGCAGCAGGGGAAAAACTGTTTTTT. Residues: CASSPRGSAAGEKLFF.